Given below is one TCR beta chain in context. Antigen unknown. Researchers prepared the TCRbeta library using unique molecular identifiers, the study reports. Using its own MiXCR run on the PCR reads, TCRdb lists one record per CDR3 protein. The data show hundreds of thousands of distinct CDR3 sequences, with 15% to 20% seen just once and roughly 4.8% held by the top ten. The sample belongs to a study of T-cell reconstitution after alpha-beta-depleted transplantation in children. This CDR3 comprises 17 residues. V was clipped by 0 bases and J by 1 base; unmatched bases: 7. The study's findings and limits: Newly produced T cells mostly provided counts and TCRbeta diversity after one year, as hyperexpanded clones declined. Several hundred expanded graft clones reportedly supplied alpha-beta T cells about two months after transplant.

The sequenced sample was PBMCs, mostly from graft donor cells, obtained 360 days after TCRalphabeta/CD19-depleted stem cell transplant. This sequence originates from a male patient aged 10 to 17 who had a stem cell transplant for acute lymphoblastic leukemia, so the T cells may come from the graft donor. This chain joins TRBV23-1 and TRBJ2-5, with 8 positions matching TRBD2. TRBV23-1 is an open reading frame, and its role is uncertain. The CDR3 is CASSQSREAGAQETQYF. DNA for the CDR3: TGCGCCAGCAGTCAATCGCGGGAGGCGGGGGCCCAAGAGACCCAGTACTTC.